The 27 T cell receptor beta chains below all came from one sample that was sequenced in a study of shared clonotypes between healthy human individuals. Terminally differentiated effector memory CD45RA+ cells were left out of the naive CD8 fraction, which was CD45RO-negative and positively selected for CCR7. Profiling relied on immunoSEQ multiplex PCR, and the TCRdb table lists in-frame clones only, not all of them. The table lists more than 2 million clones, 93% of them singletons. The source material was naive CD8+ T cells from PBMCs. These receptors were collected from a man aged 18 to 29 in good health. Some clones in this sample may be carry-over from other donors' samples.

This CDR3 reads CASSFAQTGSGANVLTF. Written as DNA, the CDR3 is TGCGCCAGCAGCTTCGCTCAAACAGGTTCCGGGGCCAACGTCCTGACTTTC. The rearrangement joins TRBV5-1 to TRBJ2-6, with D possibly being TRBD1 (5 bases). Germline assignment: CDR1 SGHRS and CDR2 YFSETQ. The CDR3 is 17 residues long. The V gene lost 2 bases and the J gene lost 4 bases, with 16 bases spanning the gap.

In DNA, the CDR3 is TGTGCCAGCCGAGGGAGGGGCTACGAGCAGTACTTC. Protein sequence: CASRGRGYEQYF. The chain is built from TRBV27 and TRBJ2-7, with TRBD2 matching 7 bases. CDR3 length: 12 amino acids. The germline gives CDR1 MNHEY, CDR2 SMNVEV (reference sequence). Trimming cost V 8 bases and J 3 bases; bases outside gene matches: 4.

The V gene is TRBV29-1, the J gene TRBJ2-2, with 8 nucleotides matching TRBD2. The CDR3 loop spans 16 amino acids. Looked up from germline, CDR1 is SQVTM and CDR2 is ANQGSEA. The V and J ends lost 5 bases and 5 bases, in that order; junction bases with no gene match: 13. CDR3 bases: TGCAGCGTTTCCGGACTAGCCGATACATCTACCGGGGAGCTGTTTTTT. As protein: CSVSGLADTSTGELFF.

This chain links TRBV7-6 with TRBJ2-1; 10 positions agree with TRBD2. The V segment lost 2 bases and the J segment 8 bases; nucleotides outside the gene matches: 6. This CDR3 is 15 amino acids long. Germline CDR1 and CDR2: SGHVS and FNYEAQ. CDR3 amino acids: CASSLLGTSVDEQFF. The CDR3 DNA is TGTGCCAGCAGCTTATTGGGGACTAGCGTCGATGAGCAGTTCTTC.

Here the CDR3 reads CASSLGRLAGYYNEQFF. The CDR3 bases are TGCGCCAGCAGCTTGGGACGTCTAGCGGGATACTACAATGAGCAGTTCTTC. The rearrangement links TRBV5-1 to TRBJ2-1; TRBD2 aligns across 9 bases. After removal of 0 bases from V and 3 bases from J, the junction contained 7 bases not matched to a gene. The CDR3 loop spans 17 amino acids. CDR1 is SGHRS and CDR2 is YFSETQ in the germline V gene.

The CDR3 DNA follows: TGTGCCAGCAGTGATGTGGGGGTTGGGACCGGGGAGACCCAGTACTTC. Translation gives CASSDVGVGTGETQYF. The V call is TRBV6-1, the J call TRBJ2-5; D may be TRBD1 or TRBD2 (5 bases each). V was pared by 3 bases and J by 5 bases, with 19 bases between. The CDR3 is made up of 16 amino acids. Germline V CDR1 and CDR2: MNHNS, SASEGT.

This clone was seen only once. The gene calls are TRBV28 and TRBJ2-7; no firm D call. V gave up 5 bases and J gave up 3 bases, with 14 bases separating them. Germline V gene lookup returns CDR1 MDHEN and CDR2 SYDVKM. The CDR3 spans 14 residues. The CDR3 region is CASSPASVVYEQYF. CDR3 DNA sequence: TGTGCCAGCAGTCCCGCCAGCGTCGTCTACGAGCAGTACTTC.

A few counts support this clone. This rearrangement joins TRBV28 to TRBJ1-1; 10 nucleotides align to TRBD1. The CDR3 consists of 16 residues. The ends lost 1 base at V and 3 bases at J; junction bases unmatched: 5. The germline gives CDR1 MDHEN, CDR2 SYDVKM. This CDR3 reads CASSLYGQGDDTEAFF. The CDR3 bases are TGTGCCAGCAGTTTATACGGACAGGGGGATGACACTGAAGCTTTCTTT.

The chain recombines TRBV7-9 with TRBJ2-4; 7 nucleotides match TRBD1. V dropped 2 bases and J dropped 5; count of bases not matched to a gene: 0. CDR1 is SEHNR and CDR2 is FQNEAQ in the germline V gene (reference sequence). CDR3 length: 13 residues. In DNA form, the CDR3 reads TGTGCCAGCAGCTTAACAGGGGAAAACATTCAGTACTTC. Its protein product is CASSLTGENIQYF.

The chain is built from TRBV28 and TRBJ2-2, with D unresolved. Deletions cut 4 bases from V and 1 base from J, with 7 bases between. The germline gives CDR1 MDHEN, CDR2 SYDVKM. This CDR3 spans 14 amino acids. CDR3 nucleotide sequence: TGTGCCAGCAGTTGGCATCTGAACACCGGGGAGCTGTTTTTT. It translates to CASSWHLNTGELFF.

This clone was seen once. The genes are TRBV15 and TRBJ2-1; 7 bases are a match to TRBD2. V lost 9 bases and J lost 4; bases outside the gene matches: 9. CDR1 LNHNV and CDR2 YYDKDF come from the germline V gene (reference sequence). The CDR3 extends over 14 amino acids. Here the CDR3 reads CATGVSGAYNEQFF. The CDR3 nucleotides are TGTGCCACTGGAGTCAGCGGGGCGTACAATGAGCAGTTCTTC.

In regard to this clone: Different DNA sequences within this sample yield the same CDR3. The rearrangement uses TRBV9 and TRBJ1-1; D gene uncertain. V was cut by 0 bases and J by 4 bases, with 7 bases left in between. This CDR3 has 13 residues. Per germline, CDR1 SGDLS and CDR2 YYNGEE. The CDR3 sequence is CASSVGKGTEAFF. CDR3 nucleotides: TGTGCCAGCAGCGTAGGTAAGGGCACTGAAGCTTTCTTT.

This chain links TRBV9 with TRBJ2-2; D might be TRBD2 (5 bases). The CDR3 consists of 14 residues. Germline loops: CDR1 SGDLS, CDR2 YYNGEE. Trimming left V 4 bases short and J 1 base short, with 8 bases between. The CDR3 bases are TGTGCCAGCAGCCCCGGGGAGAACACCGGGGAGCTGTTTTTT. This sequence encodes CASSPGENTGELFF.

The chain combines TRBV18 with TRBJ2-5, with 14 nucleotides matching TRBD2. Germline-derived CDR1 and CDR2 are KGHSH and LQKENI. The ends lost 3 bases at V and 5 bases at J; junction bases unmatched: 2. CDR3 length: 15 amino acids. CDR3 DNA: TGTGCCAGCTCACCCGGACTAGCGGGAGGCGAGACCCAGTACTTC. Translated, it gives CASSPGLAGGETQYF.

The J gene is TRBJ1-1, the V gene TRBV6-4; D is unclear. CDR3 length equals 13 residues. Germline values: CDR1 MRHNA, CDR2 SNTAGT. The germline V and J ends were trimmed by 0 bases and 4 bases, with 6 bases remaining between them. The chain's CDR3 is CASSDSWGTEAFF. DNA of the CDR3: TGTGCCAGCAGTGACTCGTGGGGCACTGAAGCTTTCTTT.

The chain couples TRBV13 to TRBJ2-6; D is perhaps TRBD2 (6 bases). The germline V and J ends were trimmed by 4 bases and 0 bases, with 28 bases remaining between them. The CDR3 is made up of 22 amino acids. Germline lookup yields CDR1 PRHDT and CDR2 FYEKMQ (reference sequence). The CDR3 region is CASSSPRLRESGLHSGANVLTF. CDR3 in DNA: TGTGCCAGCAGCTCGCCCCGCCTCAGGGAAAGCGGGTTACACTCTGGGGCCAACGTCCTGACTTTC.

This rearrangement joins TRBV29-1 to TRBJ2-7; a weak D match, TRBD2 (6 bases). V lost 5 bases to trimming and J lost 0 bases, with 14 bases between them. The CDR3 length is 14 residues. Germline V gene sequence: CDR1 SQVTM, CDR2 ANQGSEA. CDR3 residues: CSVRGGKSSYEQYF. For the CDR3, the DNA is TGCAGCGTTCGTGGGGGGAAGAGCTCCTACGAGCAGTACTTC.

Comments on this clone: Other DNA sequences in this specimen translate into the identical CDR3. The V and J genes are TRBV11-2 and TRBJ2-1; D is perhaps TRBD2 (6 bases). The CDR3 runs to 14 residues. Trimming removed 1 base at V and 7 bases at J, with 11 bases between. CDR1 is SGHAT, CDR2 FQNNGV, per germline. The CDR3 sequence: CASSLVGGVNEQFF. The CDR3 DNA reads as TGTGCCAGCAGCTTAGTTGGAGGGGTGAATGAGCAGTTCTTC.

The chain links TRBV19 to TRBJ1-2, with 7 bases that match TRBD1. CDR1 and CDR2 (germline): LNHDA, SQIVND (reference sequence). V was pared by 5 bases and J by 3 bases, with 6 bases of the junction left unmatched. There are 14 residues in the CDR3. The CDR3 nucleotides read TGTGCCAGTAGTTTTCCGGGACAGTACTATGGCTACACCTTC. Protein product: CASSFPGQYYGYTF.

On this clone: The sample has other DNA sequences that encode this CDR3 too. The chain combines TRBV27 with TRBJ2-7; 9 nucleotides agree with TRBD2. There are 15 residues in the CDR3. Per the germline V gene, CDR1 is MNHEY and CDR2 is SMNVEV (reference sequence). The J segment lost 0 bases and the V segment lost 5 bases, leaving 5 bases of the junction unmatched. The CDR3 sequence is CASSRLAGDSYEQYF. The CDR3 nucleotides read TGTGCCAGCAGTCGTTTAGCGGGAGACTCCTACGAGCAGTACTTC.

The V gene is TRBV28, the J gene TRBJ2-7; a possible D gene is TRBD2 (6 bases). The CDR3 loop spans 14 amino acids. CDR1 and CDR2 (germline): MDHEN, SYDVKM. Trimming shortened V by 3 bases and J by 3 bases, and 12 bases separated the two germline ends. The CDR3 loop is CASSFVQGLYEQYF. The CDR3 DNA reads as TGTGCCAGCAGTTTCGTGCAGGGACTCTACGAGCAGTACTTC.

The V gene is TRBV28, the J gene TRBJ2-7, with D maybe TRBD1 (5 bases). The germline V gene has CDR1 MDHEN and CDR2 SYDVKM. Deletions cut 3 bases from V and 1 base from J, with 10 bases between. The CDR3 is made up of 14 amino acids. The CDR3 region has the DNA TGTGCCAGCAGTTTGACGACAGAATCCTACGAGCAGTACTTC. Its translation is CASSLTTESYEQYF.

The rearrangement joins TRBV13 to TRBJ2-1; tentatively, D is TRBD1 or TRBD2 (5 bases each). The CDR3 is 13 amino acids. V was pared by 5 bases and J by 9 bases, with 14 bases between. The germline V gene encodes CDR1 PRHDT and CDR2 FYEKMQ (reference sequence). CDR3 region: CASSLGTLGEQFF. For the CDR3, the DNA is TGTGCCAGCAGCCTCGGGACCTTGGGTGAGCAGTTCTTC.

This rearrangement joins TRBV27 to TRBJ2-3; D gene unclear. V was cut by 5 bases and J by 0 bases, with 9 bases left in between. CDR1 is MNHEY, CDR2 SMNVEV, per germline (reference sequence). CDR3 size: 14 residues. CDR3 in amino acids: CASSQRQSTDTQYF. The CDR3 coding sequence is TGTGCCAGCAGTCAGCGACAAAGCACAGATACGCAGTATTTT.

V gene TRBV6-1 combines with J gene TRBJ2-7, with 11 bases fitting TRBD2. CDR1 is MNHNS and CDR2 is SASEGT in the germline V gene. V gave up 1 base and J gave up 4 bases; unmatched junction bases: 9. This CDR3 is built from 17 residues. This CDR3 reads CASSEGGLAGVAYEQYF. In nucleotides, the CDR3 is TGTGCCAGCAGTGAAGGTGGACTAGCGGGCGTGGCGTACGAGCAGTACTTC.

The chain has TRBV28 and TRBJ2-7; D not certain. CDR1 and CDR2 (germline): MDHEN, SYDVKM. The CDR3 is 15 residues long. The V and J ends lost 0 bases and 2 bases respectively, with 11 bases between them. CDR3 nucleotide sequence: TGTGCCAGCAGTTTATGGGCGGACGTTACCTACGAGCAGTACTTC. Protein sequence: CASSLWADVTYEQYF.

This clone has just one count. The chain combines TRBV7-2 with TRBJ2-7; 10 bases match TRBD2. This CDR3 is 15 amino acids long. CDR1 is SGHTA, CDR2 FQGNSA, per germline. V shed 5 bases, J shed 4 bases, and the junction held 8 bases outside the gene matches. The CDR3, as DNA: TGTGCCAGCAGCACACCTAGCGGGAGTAGGTACGAGCAGTACTTC. Translation: CASSTPSGSRYEQYF.